One T cell receptor beta chain is described in this entry. This clone occurred a few times. The antigen this receptor binds is unknown. The sample holds no much larger clone one base away, and base qualities are not on file. This record belongs to a study of T cell changes during pregnancy in multiple sclerosis (dated by TCRdb to the late 2010s). About the investigation overall: The study looked at changes in the T cell repertoire across pregnancy in women with multiple sclerosis.

Libraries were built with the immunoSEQ multiplex PCR assay. TCRdb holds this immuneACCESS table with in-frame rearrangements only. Some clones are missing; in checked studies, unresolved V genes explain under half, and the rest has no known cause. Within this sample are approximately 12,000 clones, with 90% of them counted one time only. The leading ten clones occupy roughly an eighth of the sample. The germline V gene (reference sequence) supplies CDR1 MNHEY and CDR2 SMNVEV. The CDR3 has 12 amino acids, counting the end cysteine and phenylalanine. The only DNA kept is the CDR3, 36 bases in frame from the first base. After removal of 9 bases from V and 3 bases from J, the junction retains 4 bases not matched to a gene.

The chain links TRBV27 with TRBJ2-7; TRBD1 agrees with 8 junctional bases. Here the sequenced sample was CD8+ T cells from peripheral blood mononuclear cells, taken after pregnancy. This receptor was obtained from a female donor in good health, enrolled as a control in a pregnancy study. This receptor carries the CDR3 CASRTGFYEQYF. The sequenced DNA is TGTGCCAGTCGGACAGGGTTCTACGAGCAGTACTTC.